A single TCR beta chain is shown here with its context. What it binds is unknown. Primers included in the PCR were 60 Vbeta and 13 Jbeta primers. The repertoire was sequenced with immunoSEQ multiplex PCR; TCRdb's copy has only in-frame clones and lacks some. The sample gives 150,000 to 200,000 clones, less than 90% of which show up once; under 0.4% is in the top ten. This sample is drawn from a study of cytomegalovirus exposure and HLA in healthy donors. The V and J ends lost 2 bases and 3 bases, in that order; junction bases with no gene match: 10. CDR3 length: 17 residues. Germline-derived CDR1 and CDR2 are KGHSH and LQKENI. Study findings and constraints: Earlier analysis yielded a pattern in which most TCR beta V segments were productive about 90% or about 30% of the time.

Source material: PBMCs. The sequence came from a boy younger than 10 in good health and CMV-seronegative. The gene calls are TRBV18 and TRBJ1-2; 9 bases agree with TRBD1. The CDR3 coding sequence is TGTGCCAGCTCACCATCCGGGACAGGGACTTTTTACTATGGCTACACCTTC. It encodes CASSPSGTGTFYYGYTF. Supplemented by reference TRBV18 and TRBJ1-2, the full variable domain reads NAGVMQNPRHLVRRRGQEARLRCSPMKGHSHVYWYRQLPEEGLKFMVYLQKENIIDESGMPKERFSAEFPKEGPSILRIQQVVRGDSAAYFCASSPSGTGTFYYGYTFGSGTRLTVV.